The text below deals with one T cell receptor beta chain. The antigen is undetermined. The method was immunoSEQ multiplex PCR; TCRdb's version includes in-frame clones alone and lacks a portion of them. The data hold millions of clones, with around 96% observed a single time. Naive CD8 isolation took CD45RO-negative cells positively selected for CCR7 and excluded terminally differentiated effector memory CD45RA+ cells. The CDR3 runs to 11 residues. Per the germline V gene, CDR1 is PRHDT and CDR2 is FYEKMQ (reference sequence). The ends were cut back, 5 bases at V and 7 bases at J, with 9 bases in the middle. This entry is derived from a study of shared clonotypes between healthy human individuals. Study observations and caveats: Roughly 5.3% of naive CD4 clonotypes were common to several donors.

The source is a man younger than 35 in good health. The sample comprised naive CD8+ T cells sorted from blood. The chain employs TRBV13 and TRBJ2-7, with D perhaps matching TRBD2 (5 bases). CDR3 bases: TGTGCCAGCAGCGAGACGGGGGAGCAGTACTTC. As protein: CASSETGEQYF.